The present T cell receptor beta chain was sequenced within a study of cytomegalovirus exposure and HLA in healthy donors. PCR was performed using 60 Vbeta and 13 Jbeta primers. Repertoires were generated with immunoSEQ multiplex PCR, while TCRdb's copy carries only in-frame clones and drops some. The sample has about 190,000 clones, roughly 81% seen once. Trimming removed 2 bases from V and 4 bases from J, with 14 bases in between. This CDR3 comprises 15 residues. Germline values: CDR1 SEHNR, CDR2 FQNEAQ (reference sequence). General study results and limits: The authors excluded some V segments, including TRBV6-2 and TRBV6-3, as indistinguishable. Later analysis found that TCR beta chains associated with HLA were more clonally expanded than other, equally common chains. It is likely that the observed cluster of highly shared sequence variants was a sequencing artifact.

This clone came up a few times. The target antigen is unknown. J is TRBJ2-5 and V is TRBV7-9; perhaps TRBD1 as D (6 bases). Sequencing was performed on PBMCs. The clonotype comes from a woman in her 30s in good health and CMV-seropositive. The DNA of the CDR3 is TGTGCCAGCAGCTTAAGGCAGGGGAATCGAGAGACCCAGTACTTC. Amino acid sequence: CASSLRQGNRETQYF.